The present T cell receptor (beta chain) was sequenced within a study of identical twins. A single record per CDR3 protein comes from TCRdb applying MiXCR to the 5' RACE reads. The sample contains 500,000 to 600,000 distinct CDR3 sequences, around 20% of which appear only once. With 7 bases clipped from V and 5 bases from J, the junction kept 9 bases outside the gene matches. Germline V CDR1 and CDR2: SQVTM, ANQGSEA. CDR3 size: 14 residues. This sample was shared with a second study, whose subject was T cells expressing NK-cell markers. From that report: The use of an anti-gamma-delta TCR antibody, which was added in several experiments, restricted sorting to T cells expressing alpha-beta TCR. Once again these clonotypes came out on top in the CD3+CD56-NKG2C+ fraction of a few donors.

The specimen sequenced was CD4+ T cells sorted from blood. This receptor was taken from a woman aged 18-35 years in good health. The J gene is TRBJ1-1, the V gene TRBV29-1; 11 bases are shared with TRBD1. CDR3 sequence reads: CSGGQGARRTEAFF. Here the CDR3 DNA reads TGCAGCGGCGGACAGGGGGCGCGCAGGACTGAAGCTTTCTTT.